The 24 T cell receptor beta chains below come from one sample, sequenced in a study of blood T cell repertoires in COVID-19. The protocol was immunoSEQ multiplex PCR, while the TCRdb copy is restricted to in-frame clones and leaves out a portion. This repertoire shows around 25,000 clones, about nine tenths found once; its top ten account for 25%. Sequences were obtained from peripheral blood. These receptors were taken from a human donor with active COVID-19. The donor label of this sample is uncertain.

The gene calls are TRBV19 and TRBJ2-5; perhaps TRBD1 as D (5 bases). With 6 bases removed from V and 5 bases from J, the gap between germline ends came to 19 bases. CDR1 is LNHDA, CDR2 SQIVND, per germline (reference sequence). This CDR3 is 15 amino acids long. This CDR3 reads CASRSDTTKGETQYF. CDR3 DNA: TGTGCCAGTAGGTCGGACACAACAAAAGGGGAGACCCAGTACTTC.

The CDR3 DNA is TGCAGTGCTAGAGGGCTCAATGAGCAGTTCTTC. Amino acid sequence: CSARGLNEQFF. The J gene is TRBJ2-1, the V gene TRBV20-1; no clear D gene. Trimming took 1 base from V and 6 from J, leaving 4 bases between them. The CDR3 length is 11 residues. Germline V gene data show CDR1 as DFQATT and CDR2 as SNEGSKA (reference sequence).

In this sample, this clone turned up once. This chain joins TRBV6-4 and TRBJ1-6; 7 positions agree with TRBD1. The germline V gene encodes CDR1 MRHNA and CDR2 SNTAGT. V was pared by 3 bases and J by 10 bases, with 3 bases of the junction left unmatched. The CDR3 covers 13 residues. CDR3 amino acids: CASSDQGGSPLHF. The CDR3 DNA sequence: TGTGCCAGCAGTGATCAGGGGGGATCACCCCTCCACTTT.

The rearrangement links TRBV11-2 to TRBJ2-5, with D maybe TRBD1 (6 bases). Germline CDR1 and CDR2: SGHAT and FQNNGV. Trimming removed 4 bases from V and 1 base from J, with 10 bases in between. The CDR3 loop spans 14 amino acids. This chain's CDR3 is CASSSRGFQETQYF. The CDR3 nucleotides read TGTGCCAGCAGCTCCAGGGGATTCCAAGAGACCCAGTACTTC.

This rearrangement joins TRBV15 to TRBJ2-5; D may be TRBD1 (6 bases). The V and J ends lost 3 bases and 1 base respectively, with 12 bases between them. This CDR3 comprises 15 residues. Per germline, CDR1 LNHNV and CDR2 YYDKDF (reference sequence). This chain's CDR3 is CATSRADRSQETQYF. In DNA form, the CDR3 reads TGTGCCACCAGCAGGGCTGACAGGAGCCAAGAGACCCAGTACTTC.

The chain recombines TRBV27 with TRBJ1-1; weak D call: TRBD1 (5 bases). Trimming stripped 6 bases from V and 5 bases from J, with 19 bases between. The CDR3 spans 15 residues. The germline gives CDR1 MNHEY, CDR2 SMNVEV (reference sequence). CDR3 in amino acids: CASSRSNRLTTEAFF. CDR3 in DNA: TGTGCCAGCAGCCGAAGCAACAGGTTGACTACTGAAGCTTTCTTT.

The rearrangement links TRBV5-1 to TRBJ1-1; no firm D call. The length of the CDR3 is 14 residues. Germline assignment: CDR1 SGHRS and CDR2 YFSETQ. Trimming pared 0 bases from V and 1 base from J, leaving 7 bases between. The CDR3 reads CASSLDTPNTEAFF. As DNA, the CDR3 is TGCGCCAGCAGCTTGGACACCCCGAACACTGAAGCTTTCTTT.

In its sample, this clone was seen once. V is TRBV13 and J is TRBJ2-1; D is perhaps TRBD1 (5 bases). CDR3 length equals 17 residues. CDR1 PRHDT and CDR2 FYEKMQ come from the germline V gene (reference sequence). V shed 5 bases and J shed 5 bases, with 22 bases lying between them. CDR3 sequence reads: CASSTVLTVHPDNEQFF. CDR3 coding DNA: TGTGCCAGCAGCACCGTTCTGACAGTCCATCCCGACAATGAGCAGTTCTTC. Complete variable domain (other parts from reference TRBV13 and TRBJ2-1): AAGVIQSPRHLIKEKRETATLKCYPIPRHDTVYWYQQGPGQDPQFLISFYEKMQSDKGSIPDRFSAQQFSDYHSELNMSSLELGDSALYFCASSTVLTVHPDNEQFFGPGTRLTVL.

The rearrangement links TRBV25-1 to TRBJ2-7; D not resolved. V was clipped by 2 bases and J by 8 bases, with 13 bases between them. The CDR3 spans 13 residues. Germline CDR1 is MGHDK and CDR2 is SYGVNS. Here the CDR3 reads CASSEVHGGQQYF. The CDR3, as DNA: TGTGCCAGCAGTGAAGTTCATGGCGGTCAGCAGTACTTC.

The chain uses TRBV11-2 and TRBJ2-5; D is perhaps TRBD2 (7 bases). Germline V gene lookup returns CDR1 SGHAT and CDR2 FQNNGV. CDR3 length: 15 residues. V lost 5 bases, J lost 1 base, and 14 bases lay in between. The CDR3, as DNA: TGTGCCAGCAGCGTGGTTCGGGGGGCCCAAGAGACCCAGTACTTC. Translation gives CASSVVRGAQETQYF. Combining the CDR3 with reference TRBV11-2 and TRBJ2-5 gives the whole variable domain EAGVAQSPRYKIIEKRQSVAFWCNPISGHATLYWYQQILGQGPKLLIQFQNNGVVDDSQLPKDRFSAERLKGVDSTLKIQPAKLEDSAVYLCASSVVRGAQETQYFGPGTRLLVL.

This clone was observed a few times. The chain employs TRBV25-1 and TRBJ1-3, with 9 bases fitting TRBD1. This CDR3 spans 15 amino acids. V shed 6 bases and J 2 bases; nucleotides not matched to a gene: 5. CDR1 and CDR2 from the germline V gene are MGHDK and SYGVNS. In nucleotides, the CDR3 is TGTGCCAGCAGCCACCGGACAGGGGCTGGAAACACCATATATTTT. This codes for CASSHRTGAGNTIYF. Using reference TRBV25-1 and TRBJ1-3 for the parts outside the CDR3, the full variable domain is EADIYQTPRYLVIGTGKKITLECSQTMGHDKMYWYQQDPGMELHLIHYSYGVNSTEKGDLSSESTVSRIRTEHFPLTLESARPSHTSQYLCASSHRTGAGNTIYFGEGSWLTVV.

The chain has TRBV10-3 and TRBJ2-1, with 10 positions matching TRBD2. The junction had 6 bases not matched to a gene; V was cut back by 4 bases and J by 6 bases. Germline assignment: CDR1 ENHRY and CDR2 SYGVKD. The CDR3 loop spans 15 amino acids. The DNA for the CDR3 is TGTGCCATCAGTGGATCAAGCGGGGGGGCCAATGAGCAGTTCTTC. Its protein is CAISGSSGGANEQFF.

The J gene is TRBJ1-2, the V gene TRBV6-5, with 9 positions matching TRBD1. V shed 4 bases, J shed 2 bases, and the junction held 5 bases outside the gene matches. Germline CDR1 is MNHEY and CDR2 is SVGAGI. This CDR3 has 15 amino acids. CDR3 coding DNA: TGTGCCAGCAGTTCCCCGGACAGGGGAAACTATGGCTACACCTTC. It specifies CASSSPDRGNYGYTF.

The chain links TRBV11-2 to TRBJ2-1; 13 nucleotides line up with TRBD2. The CDR3 covers 16 residues. The ends lost 5 bases at V and 7 bases at J; junction bases unmatched: 8. In germline, CDR1 is SGHAT, CDR2 FQNNGV. The CDR3 region is CASSLWTSGRYNEQFF. The CDR3 DNA reads as TGTGCCAGCAGCCTTTGGACTAGCGGGAGATATAATGAGCAGTTCTTC.

V and J are TRBV28 and TRBJ2-7, with 7 bases fitting TRBD2. This CDR3 has 14 amino acids. Germline CDR1 MDHEN, CDR2 SYDVKM. J was trimmed by 2 bases and V by 2 bases; bases with no gene match: 3. CDR3 sequence: CASSLAGETYEQYF. Here the CDR3 DNA reads TGTGCCAGCAGTTTAGCGGGGGAGACCTACGAGCAGTACTTC.

This clone was detected once. The chain recombines TRBV2 with TRBJ1-1; possibly TRBD1 for D (5 bases). The CDR3 extends over 15 amino acids. Trimming removed 6 bases at V and 1 base at J, with 15 bases between. Looked up from germline, CDR1 is SNHLY and CDR2 is FYNNEI. CDR3 sequence reads: CASRPRGNANTEAFF. The CDR3 region has the DNA TGTGCCAGCAGGCCCCGGGGGAACGCGAACACTGAAGCTTTCTTT.

This chain links TRBV28 with TRBJ2-7; 9 bases are a match to TRBD2. CDR1 MDHEN and CDR2 SYDVKM come from the germline V gene. The CDR3 covers 13 residues. V shed 11 bases and J 2 bases; nucleotides not matched to a gene: 7. The CDR3 DNA sequence: TGTGCCCTAAGGGCGGGAGGGACCTACGAGCAGTACTTC. This sequence encodes CALRAGGTYEQYF.

This clone was found once. The V gene is TRBV2, the J gene TRBJ2-7; D gene uncertain. The CDR3 extends over 14 amino acids. Trimming stripped 3 bases from V and 5 bases from J, with 14 bases between. In germline, CDR1 is SNHLY, CDR2 FYNNEI. The CDR3 DNA reads as TGTGCCAGCAGTGAGGGCATCTCTCGTAACGAGCAGTACTTC. It yields the protein CASSEGISRNEQYF.

The V call is TRBV6-5, the J call TRBJ2-1, with D possibly being TRBD2 (6 bases). The CDR3 runs 16 residues. V dropped 0 bases and J dropped 1 base, with 10 bases sitting between them. Germline V lookup: CDR1 MNHEY, CDR2 SVGAGI. In DNA, the CDR3 is TGTGCCAGCAGTTACTCGGGCCGGGGGTCCTACAATGAGCAGTTCTTC. Protein product: CASSYSGRGSYNEQFF.

There are a few counts of this clone. The genes are TRBV19 and TRBJ2-3; D perhaps matches TRBD2 (5 bases). The CDR3 runs 14 residues. The V end was cut by 6 bases, the J end by 2 bases, with 12 bases between. Germline V gene data show CDR1 as LNHDA and CDR2 as SQIVND (reference sequence). CDR3 nucleotide sequence: TGTGCCAGTAGCTCGGCGGGCCCCACAGATACGCAGTATTTT. This codes for CASSSAGPTDTQYF.

This clone was recorded only once. The rearrangement uses TRBV9 and TRBJ2-3, with TRBD2 matching 10 bases. The CDR3 is 19 amino acids. Germline V lookup: CDR1 SGDLS, CDR2 YYNGEE. The ends lost 0 bases at V and 1 base at J; junction bases unmatched: 11. The CDR3 nucleotides read TGTGCCAGCAGCGTAGGTATAGCGGGGGGCACAGCCGGCACAGATACGCAGTATTTT. It codes for CASSVGIAGGTAGTDTQYF.

The chain links TRBV7-9 to TRBJ2-7; 9 bases line up with TRBD2. CDR1 is SEHNR and CDR2 is FQNEAQ in the germline V gene (reference sequence). This CDR3 is built from 12 residues. The V segment lost 8 bases and the J segment 6 bases; nucleotides outside the gene matches: 5. CDR3 sequence: CASAGGLREQYF. The DNA for the CDR3 is TGTGCCAGCGCGGGGGGGCTTCGCGAGCAGTACTTC.

The chain links TRBV6-5 to TRBJ2-3, with D possibly TRBD1 on 5 matching bases. This CDR3 spans 14 amino acids. Germline V CDR1 and CDR2: MNHEY, SVGAGI. V was clipped by 8 bases and J by 0 bases, with 12 bases between them. CDR3 in DNA: TGTGCCAGCGGCCCTACAGGTAGCACAGATACGCAGTATTTT. Amino acid sequence: CASGPTGSTDTQYF.

This rearrangement joins TRBV28 to TRBJ2-7; 9 nucleotides agree with TRBD1. The ends lost 4 bases at V and 7 bases at J; junction bases unmatched: 8. This CDR3 spans 14 amino acids. The germline V gene has CDR1 MDHEN and CDR2 SYDVKM. The CDR3 loop reads CASSSPGTGWEQYF. In DNA form, the CDR3 reads TGTGCCAGCAGTTCCCCCGGGACAGGGTGGGAGCAGTACTTC.